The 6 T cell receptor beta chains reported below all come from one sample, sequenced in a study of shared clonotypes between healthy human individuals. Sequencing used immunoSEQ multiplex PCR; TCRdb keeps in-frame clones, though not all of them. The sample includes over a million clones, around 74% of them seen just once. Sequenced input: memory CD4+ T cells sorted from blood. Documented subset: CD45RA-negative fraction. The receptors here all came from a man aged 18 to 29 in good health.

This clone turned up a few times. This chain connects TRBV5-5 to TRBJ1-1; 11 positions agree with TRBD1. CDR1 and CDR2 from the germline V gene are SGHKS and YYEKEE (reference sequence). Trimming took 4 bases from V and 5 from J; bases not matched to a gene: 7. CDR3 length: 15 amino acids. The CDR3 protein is CASSIGTGGWTEAFF. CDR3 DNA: TGTGCCAGCAGCATAGGGACAGGGGGGTGGACTGAAGCTTTCTTT. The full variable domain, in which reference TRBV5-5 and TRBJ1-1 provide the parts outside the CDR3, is DAGVTQSPTHLIKTRGQQVTLRCSPISGHKSVSWYQQVLGQGPQFIFQYYEKEERGRGNFPDRFSARQFPNYSSELNVNALLLGDSALYLCASSIGTGGWTEAFFGQGTRLTVV.

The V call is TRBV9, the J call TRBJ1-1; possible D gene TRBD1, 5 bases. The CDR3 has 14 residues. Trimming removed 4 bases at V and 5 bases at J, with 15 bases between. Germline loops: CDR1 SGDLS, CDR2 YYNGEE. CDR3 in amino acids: CASSRLGAGTEAFF. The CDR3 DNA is TGTGCCAGCAGCAGACTCGGGGCGGGGACTGAAGCTTTCTTT.

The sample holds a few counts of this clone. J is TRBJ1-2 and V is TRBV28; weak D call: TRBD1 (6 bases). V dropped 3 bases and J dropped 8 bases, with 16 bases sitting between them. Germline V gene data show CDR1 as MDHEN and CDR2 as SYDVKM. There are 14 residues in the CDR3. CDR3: CASSFPGAGRGYTF. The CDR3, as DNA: TGTGCCAGCAGTTTTCCGGGGGCAGGAAGAGGCTACACCTTC.

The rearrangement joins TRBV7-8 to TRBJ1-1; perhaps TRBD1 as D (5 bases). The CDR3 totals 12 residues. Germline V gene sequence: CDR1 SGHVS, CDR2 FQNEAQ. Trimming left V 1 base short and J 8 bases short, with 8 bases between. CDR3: CASSLVWGEAFF. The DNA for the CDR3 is TGTGCCAGCAGCTTAGTCTGGGGGGAAGCTTTCTTT.

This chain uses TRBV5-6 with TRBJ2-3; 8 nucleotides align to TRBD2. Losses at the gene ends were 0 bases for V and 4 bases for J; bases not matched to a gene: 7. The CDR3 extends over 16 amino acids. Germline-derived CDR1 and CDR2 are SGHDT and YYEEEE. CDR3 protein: CASSLDGSGVADTQYF. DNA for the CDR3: TGTGCCAGCAGCTTGGATGGTAGCGGGGTTGCAGATACGCAGTATTTT. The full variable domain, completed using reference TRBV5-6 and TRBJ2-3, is DAGVTQSPTHLIKTRGQQVTLRCSPKSGHDTVSWYQQALGQGPQFIFQYYEEEERQRGNFPDRFSGHQFPNYSSELNVNALLLGDSALYLCASSLDGSGVADTQYFGPGTRLTVL.

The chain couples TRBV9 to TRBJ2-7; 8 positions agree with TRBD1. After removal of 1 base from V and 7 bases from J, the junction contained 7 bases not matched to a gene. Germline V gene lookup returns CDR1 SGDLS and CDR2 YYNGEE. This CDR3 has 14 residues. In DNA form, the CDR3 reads TGTGCCAGCAGCGTAACAGACAGGGGAGGAGAGCAGTACTTC. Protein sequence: CASSVTDRGGEQYF.